One sample yielded the 5 T cell receptor beta chains listed below, sequenced in a study of blood T cell repertoires in COVID-19 (dated by TCRdb to 2020 to 2022). To prepare the library, the immunoSEQ multiplex PCR assay was applied. In TCRdb, the immuneACCESS table is reduced to in-frame sequences with V and J assigned. These tables do not hold every clone; where another copy was compared, an unresolved V gene accounts for under half, and the others remain unexplained. The sample yields some 350,000 clones; 85% to 90% were counted once. The top ten clonotypes cover 6.5% to 7% of the sample. Specimen: peripheral blood. Receptors originate from a man younger than 35 with active or convalescent COVID-19.

The chain uses TRBV9 and TRBJ2-1, with TRBD1 identical over 10 bases. This CDR3 is 15 amino acids long. Germline V lookup: CDR1 SGDLS, CDR2 YYNGEE. The junction had 8 bases not matched to a gene; V was cut back by 4 bases and J by 7 bases. The CDR3 DNA sequence: TGTGCCAGCAGCTTTGACAGGGGGCGCGGAAATGAGCAGTTCTTC. Protein product: CASSFDRGRGNEQFF. The full variable domain, with the rest looked up from reference TRBV9 and TRBJ2-1, is DSGVTQTPKHLITATGQRVTLRCSPRSGDLSVYWYQQSLDQGLQFLIQYYNGEERAKGNILERFSAQQFPDLHSELNLSSLELGDSALYFCASSFDRGRGNEQFFGPGTRLTVL.

The CDR3 bases are TGTGCCAGCAGCTTAGGGACAGGAGAGGTGAATGGCTACACCTTC. Amino acid sequence: CASSLGTGEVNGYTF. This chain uses TRBV7-9 with TRBJ1-2; TRBD1 matches at 7 bases. Germline values: CDR1 SEHNR, CDR2 FQNEAQ (reference sequence). Losses at the gene ends were 1 base for V and 6 bases for J; bases not matched to a gene: 8. This CDR3 contains 15 residues.

The chain links TRBV7-7 to TRBJ2-7, with a tentative D call TRBD1 (6 bases). This CDR3 is 14 amino acids long. Per the germline V gene, CDR1 is SSHAT and CDR2 is FNYEAQ (reference sequence). V gave up 4 bases and J gave up 0 bases, with 10 bases separating them. The CDR3 DNA sequence: TGTGCCAGCAGCTCAGCGACAGGCTCCTACGAGCAGTACTTC. Protein sequence: CASSSATGSYEQYF.

The genes are TRBV25-1 and TRBJ2-1; D might be TRBD2 (5 bases). CDR3 size: 14 residues. Per the germline V gene, CDR1 is MGHDK and CDR2 is SYGVNS. V was trimmed by 11 bases and J by 8 bases, leaving 22 bases between them. The CDR3 bases are TGTGCCTCTAGAGGGCCTTTTGGGGTCGATGAGCAGTTCTTC. Translation: CASRGPFGVDEQFF.

The chain joins TRBV7-6 to TRBJ1-4, with no clear D. The germline gives CDR1 SGHVS, CDR2 FNYEAQ. Trimming pared 0 bases from V and 7 bases from J, leaving 6 bases between. The CDR3 runs 13 residues. The chain's CDR3 is CASSLAGSEKLFF. Written as DNA, the CDR3 is TGTGCCAGCAGCTTAGCGGGCAGTGAAAAACTGTTTTTT.